This T cell receptor (beta chain) appears in the sequencing data of a study of Ad26.COV2.S vaccination and SARS-CoV-2 variants. From germline, CDR1 is MNHNS and CDR2 SASEGT. Trimming removed 3 bases at V and 7 bases at J, with 7 bases between. This CDR3 comprises 11 residues. The treatment: about 20 received Ad26.COV2.S at low or high dose, single or two shots; 5 received placebo; per-sample allocation not given. Material that was analyzed had been drawn on day 63 after the first vaccine or placebo injection. To note about this clone: The antigen is unknown.

Study outcomes and limitations: Reports say spike-specific CD8+ and CD4+ T cell responses covered substantial breadth after vaccination.

The assay was immunoSEQ multiplex PCR, and TCRdb's table has in-frame clones only and misses some. The sample consists of hundreds of thousands of clones, 80% to 90% of them appearing once. The V call is TRBV6-1, the J call TRBJ2-7; no firm D call. The starting material was peripheral blood, obtained in a trial of Ad26.COV2.S vaccine versus placebo. The sequence was collected from a person aged 18-65 years who received the Ad26.COV2.S COVID-19 vaccine or a placebo. The DNA for the CDR3 is TGTGCCAGCAGTGACGGTTGGGAGCAGTACTTC. Amino acids: CASSDGWEQYF.